These 27 T cell receptor beta chains originate from one sample sequenced in a study of radiotherapy plus CTLA-4 blockade in lung cancer. Clones were read by immunoSEQ multiplex PCR, and TCRdb kept only the in-frame ones, dropping some. The sample contains 80,000 to 95,000 clones, under 85% of which appear only once. Sequenced material: peripheral blood, taken from a patient treated with radiotherapy plus ipilimumab. These receptors all stem from a human donor with non-small cell lung cancer who had stable disease on radiotherapy plus ipilimumab.

The CDR3 here is CASSELGIGNQPQHF. CDR3 coding DNA: TGTGCCAGCAGTGAATTGGGGATCGGAAATCAGCCCCAGCATTTT. The genes are TRBV6-1 and TRBJ1-5, with D uncertain. CDR1 and CDR2 (germline): MNHNS, SASEGT. The CDR3 loop spans 15 amino acids. The V end lost 2 bases, the J end lost 4 bases, and 12 bases lay between the germline ends.

The chain employs TRBV30 and TRBJ2-7, with TRBD1 matching 10 bases. Germline V lookup: CDR1 GTSNPN, CDR2 SVGIG (reference sequence). V lost 5 bases to trimming and J lost 6 bases; unmatched junction nucleotides: 10. The CDR3 extends over 14 amino acids. The chain's CDR3 is CAWARDRGLSEQYF. DNA of the CDR3: TGTGCCTGGGCCCGGGACAGGGGACTTAGCGAGCAGTACTTC.

The chain couples TRBV7-2 to TRBJ1-2; a possible D gene is TRBD1 (6 bases). The CDR3 is 13 residues long. Germline V CDR1 and CDR2: SGHTA, FQGNSA. Trimming stripped 8 bases from V and 4 bases from J, with 14 bases between. CDR3 bases: TGTGCCAGCCTAGGACAGTATCCCTATGGCTACACCTTC. Translating it yields CASLGQYPYGYTF.

This chain joins TRBV2 and TRBJ2-7; 7 positions agree with TRBD1. Germline CDR1 SNHLY, CDR2 FYNNEI. The CDR3 is 14 residues long. V trimming: 2 bases; J trimming: 6 bases; junction bases outside the gene matches: 7. CDR3 amino acids: CASSEWAGGREQYF. The CDR3 DNA reads TGTGCCAGCAGTGAATGGGCAGGGGGTCGCGAGCAGTACTTC.

V usage is TRBV30 and J usage is TRBJ2-7; D unclear. The CDR3 is 14 amino acids. Looked up from germline, CDR1 is GTSNPN and CDR2 is SVGIG (reference sequence). DNA of the CDR3: TGTGCGAGAGACTCTGACTTCGAAATCTACGAGCAGTACTTC. Translated, it gives CARDSDFEIYEQYF.

This CDR3 reads CASSVDLGGYEQYF. CDR3 DNA sequence: TGTGCCAGCAGCGTAGATCTAGGGGGCTACGAGCAGTACTTC. This sequence joins TRBV9 and TRBJ2-7; a weak D match, TRBD1 (6 bases). This CDR3 is built from 14 residues. V shed 0 bases and J shed 3 bases, with 10 bases lying between them. Per the germline V gene, CDR1 is SGDLS and CDR2 is YYNGEE. The full variable domain, rest sourced from reference TRBV9 and TRBJ2-7, is DSGVTQTPKHLITATGQRVTLRCSPRSGDLSVYWYQQSLDQGLQFLIQYYNGEERAKGNILERFSAQQFPDLHSELNLSSLELGDSALYFCASSVDLGGYEQYFGPGTRLTVT.

The V call is TRBV18, the J call TRBJ2-5; the D is unclear. The V gene's germline CDR1 is KGHSH and CDR2 LQKENI. The CDR3 spans 15 residues. V was trimmed by 0 bases and J by 2 bases, leaving 10 bases between them. CDR3 residues: CASSPPAGRQETQYF. The CDR3 region has the DNA TGTGCCAGCTCACCACCAGCAGGTCGACAAGAGACCCAGTACTTC.

The V gene is TRBV11-2, the J gene TRBJ1-1; no reliable D call. The CDR3 extends over 16 amino acids. V was shortened by 4 bases and J by 6 bases, with 21 bases between the two germline ends. The germline gives CDR1 SGHAT, CDR2 FQNNGV. Here the CDR3 DNA reads TGTGCCAGCAGCTATGCCCGGACGATCACAAACGCTGAAGCTTTCTTT. It translates to CASSYARTITNAEAFF.

This chain's CDR3 is CASSVDRDLSTDTQYF. The CDR3 nucleotides are TGTGCCAGCAGCGTGGACCGGGACCTTAGCACAGATACGCAGTATTTT. V and J are TRBV9 and TRBJ2-3; either TRBD1 or TRBD2 may supply D (5 bases each). The germline V gene has CDR1 SGDLS and CDR2 YYNGEE. V lost 2 bases, J lost 0 bases, and 13 bases lay in between. The CDR3 length is 16 residues.

V is TRBV30 and J is TRBJ1-2; 9 positions agree with TRBD1. The germline V gene encodes CDR1 GTSNPN and CDR2 SVGIG (reference sequence). V lost 4 bases and J lost 0; bases outside the gene matches: 6. CDR3 length equals 15 residues. The CDR3: CAWMRDRATNYGYTF. CDR3 nucleotides: TGTGCCTGGATGAGGGACAGGGCCACTAACTATGGCTACACCTTC.

The chain employs TRBV7-9 and TRBJ2-3; 7 nucleotides match TRBD1. Germline CDR1 and CDR2: SEHNR and FQNEAQ (reference sequence). Trimming cost V 4 bases and J 2 bases; bases outside gene matches: 15. The CDR3 contains 18 residues. CDR3 amino acids: CASSSPAVGQLLTDTQYF. CDR3 coding DNA: TGTGCCAGCAGCTCCCCAGCTGTGGGACAGCTACTCACAGATACGCAGTATTTT.

The J gene is TRBJ1-4, the V gene TRBV2; 7 bases are shared with TRBD1. Trimming took 3 bases from V and 8 from J; bases not matched to a gene: 6. The germline CDR1 and CDR2 sequences are SNHLY and FYNNEI. This CDR3 is built from 14 residues. The CDR3 bases are TGTGCCAGCAGTGAGGACAGGCAAGGGGAAAAACTGTTTTTT. Protein: CASSEDRQGEKLFF.

V is TRBV4-2 and J is TRBJ1-5; D call uncertain. The V end was cut by 5 bases, the J end by 5 bases, with 16 bases between. Germline V lookup: CDR1 LGHNA, CDR2 YNFKEQ. The CDR3 runs to 15 residues. CDR3 sequence: CASSSSDGTHQPQHF. CDR3 DNA: TGTGCCAGCAGCTCATCGGACGGAACACATCAGCCCCAGCATTTT.

In its sample, this clone was seen a few times. CDR3 sequence: CALRMNTEAFF. Written as DNA, the CDR3 is TGTGCCCTAAGGATGAACACTGAAGCTTTCTTT. V is TRBV19 and J is TRBJ1-1; D is uncertain. V was clipped by 11 bases and J by 0 bases, with 7 bases between them. Germline lookup yields CDR1 LNHDA and CDR2 SQIVND (reference sequence). The CDR3 contains 11 residues.

The V and J genes are TRBV5-6 and TRBJ1-6; 12 nucleotides align to TRBD1. This CDR3 contains 18 residues. Germline V gene data show CDR1 as SGHDT and CDR2 as YYEEEE. J was trimmed by 10 bases and V by 1 base; bases with no gene match: 12. CDR3 DNA sequence: TGTGCCAGCAGCTTGCGTTCAGGGACAGGGGGCACGAGGTCACCCCTCCACTTT. Translating it yields CASSLRSGTGGTRSPLHF.

The rearrangement links TRBV9 to TRBJ2-7; TRBD2 aligns across 10 bases. Germline V gene lookup returns CDR1 SGDLS and CDR2 YYNGEE. This CDR3 has 14 amino acids. The ends lost 4 bases at V and 3 bases at J; junction bases unmatched: 4. Here the CDR3 DNA reads TGTGCCAGCAGCACTAGCGGGGAACGCTACGAGCAGTACTTC. This gives the protein CASSTSGERYEQYF.

The chain is built from TRBV5-1 and TRBJ1-6, with 7 bases lining up with TRBD1. This CDR3 region has 13 residues. Trimming cost V 7 bases and J 10 bases; bases outside gene matches: 8. The V gene's germline CDR1 is SGHRS and CDR2 YFSETQ. The CDR3 region has the DNA TGCGCCAGCGGGGACAGTGGGGAATCACCCCTCCACTTT. Encoded protein: CASGDSGESPLHF.

The rearrangement uses TRBV5-6 and TRBJ1-2, with 7 bases that match TRBD1. The ends lost 5 bases at V and 4 bases at J; junction bases unmatched: 2. Germline CDR1 is SGHDT and CDR2 is YYEEEE. This CDR3 has 12 residues. This CDR3 is CASRNRGYGYTF. CDR3 nucleotide sequence: TGTGCCAGCAGGAACAGGGGCTATGGCTACACCTTC.

The J gene is TRBJ2-7, the V gene TRBV6-1; 10 bases match TRBD1. CDR3 length: 15 amino acids. Germline CDR1 and CDR2: MNHNS and SASEGT. V shed 3 bases and J 2 bases; nucleotides not matched to a gene: 4. CDR3 protein: CASSDGGTGAYEQYF. CDR3 DNA sequence: TGTGCCAGCAGTGATGGGGGGACAGGGGCCTACGAGCAGTACTTC.

J is TRBJ2-3 and V is TRBV7-2; TRBD2 is a possible D gene (6 bases). The germline V and J ends were trimmed by 3 bases and 6 bases, with 13 bases remaining between them. Germline CDR1 reads SGHTA; CDR2 reads FQGNSA. The CDR3 has 14 residues. CDR3 DNA sequence: TGTGCCAGCAGCTTCCGAGTAGCGGCGGATACGCAGTATTTT. It encodes CASSFRVAADTQYF.

The rearrangement links TRBV12-5 to TRBJ2-3; D is ambiguous. The CDR3 length is 12 residues. Trimming stripped 5 bases from V and 3 bases from J, with 6 bases between. Germline CDR1 LGHNT, CDR2 FRNRAP. The CDR3, as DNA: TGTGCTAGTGGTGACAATACAGATACGCAGTATTTT. Residues: CASGDNTDTQYF. The entire variable domain, with the rest obtained from reference TRBV12-5 and TRBJ2-3, is as follows: DARVTQTPRHKVTEMGQEVTMRCQPILGHNTVFWYRQTMMQGLELLAYFRNRAPLDDSGMPKDRFSAEMPDATLATLKIQPSEPRDSAVYFCASGDNTDTQYFGPGTRLTVL.

The rearrangement joins TRBV2 to TRBJ2-7; 10 bases are shared with TRBD2. Germline CDR1 reads SNHLY; CDR2 reads FYNNEI. The CDR3 covers 16 residues. Germline trimming cut 3 bases from V and 3 bases from J; bases unmatched to any gene: 8. This CDR3 is CASSDRASGRSYEQYF. The CDR3 bases are TGTGCCAGCAGTGACCGGGCTAGCGGGAGAAGCTACGAGCAGTACTTC.

In nucleotides, the CDR3 is TGCGCCAGCAGCTCAACCGGGACTAGCGTAATAAACCCCCCCGGCACAGATACGCAGTATTTT. This gives the protein CASSSTGTSVINPPGTDTQYF. The chain is built from TRBV5-1 and TRBJ2-3; TRBD2 matches 10 bases. The CDR3 is 21 amino acids. Germline-derived CDR1 and CDR2 are SGHRS and YFSETQ. J was trimmed by 1 base and V by 3 bases; bases with no gene match: 20.

The V call is TRBV5-4, the J call TRBJ2-1; a possible D gene is TRBD1 (7 bases). This CDR3 is 15 amino acids long. Trimming took off 0 bases at V and 8 bases at J, with 15 bases between the two ends. Germline V gives CDR1 SGHNT, CDR2 YYREEE (reference sequence). As DNA, the CDR3 is TGTGCCAGCAGCTTGGTAGGGGGCTGGGAGGATGAGCAGTTCTTC. Amino acid sequence: CASSLVGGWEDEQFF.

The J gene is TRBJ2-3, the V gene TRBV7-9; 7 nucleotides agree with TRBD2. The CDR3 totals 11 residues. V lost 7 bases and J lost 5; bases outside the gene matches: 0. Per germline, CDR1 SEHNR and CDR2 FQNEAQ (reference sequence). The CDR3 protein is CASTGGDTQYF. In DNA, the CDR3 is TGTGCCAGCACGGGGGGAGATACGCAGTATTTT.

This sequence joins TRBV28 and TRBJ1-4; TRBD1 might be the D (5 bases). CDR3 length: 14 residues. V lost 6 bases, J lost 5 bases, and 13 bases lay in between. Germline lookup yields CDR1 MDHEN and CDR2 SYDVKM. The CDR3 region has the DNA TGTGCCAGCAGCTCGAGGGACTGGAATGAAAAACTGTTTTTT. Its translation is CASSSRDWNEKLFF.

The V call is TRBV2, the J call TRBJ1-5; 7 bases align to TRBD1. V was pared by 5 bases and J by 3 bases, with 4 bases of the junction left unmatched. In germline, CDR1 is SNHLY, CDR2 FYNNEI. CDR3 length: 14 residues. The CDR3 region is CASSQTGFNQPQHF. As DNA, the CDR3 is TGTGCCAGCAGTCAGACAGGGTTCAATCAGCCCCAGCATTTT.